The clone carrying this T cell receptor (beta chain) was recorded a few times. Method: immunoSEQ multiplex PCR; TCRdb's copy keeps in-frame clones and lacks some. Here the sample spans roughly 770,000 clones, about 96% being singletons. The entry originates in a study of shared clonotypes between healthy human individuals. The overall study: The study used three CD4 naive, three CD4 memory, two CD8 naive and one CD8 memory plate per donor.

In the naive CD8 group, cells lacked CD45RO and were positively selected for CCR7, so terminally differentiated effector memory CD45RA+ cells were left out. The CDR3 length is 18 residues. Germline values: CDR1 SGHDN, CDR2 FVKESK. V lost 0 bases to trimming and J lost 3 bases; unmatched junction nucleotides: 11. The chain uses TRBV14 and TRBJ2-3; 8 bases match TRBD1. The clonotype comes from a man younger than 45 in good health. Source material: naive CD8+ T cells sorted from blood. This chain's CDR3 is CASSQDLWQGANTDTQYF. CDR3 coding DNA: TGTGCCAGCAGCCAAGATCTTTGGCAGGGGGCTAATACAGATACGCAGTATTTT.